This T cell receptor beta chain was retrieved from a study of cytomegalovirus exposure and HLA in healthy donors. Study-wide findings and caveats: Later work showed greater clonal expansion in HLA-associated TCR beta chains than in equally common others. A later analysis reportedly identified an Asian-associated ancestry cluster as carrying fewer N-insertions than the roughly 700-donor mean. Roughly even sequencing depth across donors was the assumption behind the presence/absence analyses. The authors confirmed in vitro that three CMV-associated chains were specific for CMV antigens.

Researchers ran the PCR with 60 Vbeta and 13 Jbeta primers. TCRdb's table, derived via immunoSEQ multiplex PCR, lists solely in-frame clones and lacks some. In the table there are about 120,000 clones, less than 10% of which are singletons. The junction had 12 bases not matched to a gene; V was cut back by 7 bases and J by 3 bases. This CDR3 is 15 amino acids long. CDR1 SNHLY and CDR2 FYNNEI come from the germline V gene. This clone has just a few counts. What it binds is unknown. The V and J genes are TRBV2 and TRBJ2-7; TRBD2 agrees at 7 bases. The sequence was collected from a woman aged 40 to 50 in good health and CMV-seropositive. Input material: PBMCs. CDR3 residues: CASTDRSGAFYEQYF. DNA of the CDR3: TGTGCCAGCACCGACCGGAGCGGGGCTTTCTACGAGCAGTACTTC.